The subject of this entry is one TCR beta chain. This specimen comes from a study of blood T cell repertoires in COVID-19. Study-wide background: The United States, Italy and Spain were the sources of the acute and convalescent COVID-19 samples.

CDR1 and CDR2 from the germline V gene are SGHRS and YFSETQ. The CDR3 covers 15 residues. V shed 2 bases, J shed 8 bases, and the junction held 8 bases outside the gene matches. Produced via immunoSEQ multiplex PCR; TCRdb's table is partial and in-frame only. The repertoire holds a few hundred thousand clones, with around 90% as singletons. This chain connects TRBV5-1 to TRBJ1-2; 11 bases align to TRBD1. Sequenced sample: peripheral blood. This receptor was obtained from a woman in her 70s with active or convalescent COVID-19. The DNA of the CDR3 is TGCGCCAGCAGCTTACGGACAGGGGGCGCCCGGGGCTACACCTTC. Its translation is CASSLRTGGARGYTF. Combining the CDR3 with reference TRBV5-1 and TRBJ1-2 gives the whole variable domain KAGVTQTPRYLIKTRGQQVTLSCSPISGHRSVSWYQQTPGQGLQFLFEYFSETQRNKGNFPGRFSGRQFSNSRSEMNVSTLELGDSALYLCASSLRTGGARGYTFGSGTRLTVV.